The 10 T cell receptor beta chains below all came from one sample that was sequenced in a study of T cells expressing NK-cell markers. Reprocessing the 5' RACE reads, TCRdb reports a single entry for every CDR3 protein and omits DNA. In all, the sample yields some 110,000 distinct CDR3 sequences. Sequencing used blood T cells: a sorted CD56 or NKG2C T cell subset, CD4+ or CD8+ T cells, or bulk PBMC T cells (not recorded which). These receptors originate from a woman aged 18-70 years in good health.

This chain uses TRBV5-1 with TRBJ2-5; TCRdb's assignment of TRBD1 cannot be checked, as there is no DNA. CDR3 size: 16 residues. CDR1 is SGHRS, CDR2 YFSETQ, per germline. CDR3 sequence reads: CASSLGGRNHQETQYF.

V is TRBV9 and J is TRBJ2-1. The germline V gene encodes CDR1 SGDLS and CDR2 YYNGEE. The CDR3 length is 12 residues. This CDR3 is CASSVPSNEQFF.

The CDR3 reads CSVEAPTKNIQYF. The chain employs TRBV29-1 and TRBJ2-4; lacking DNA, the TRBD1 call made by TCRdb goes unchecked. Germline V gene lookup returns CDR1 SQVTM and CDR2 ANQGSEA. The CDR3 sequence is 13 residues long.

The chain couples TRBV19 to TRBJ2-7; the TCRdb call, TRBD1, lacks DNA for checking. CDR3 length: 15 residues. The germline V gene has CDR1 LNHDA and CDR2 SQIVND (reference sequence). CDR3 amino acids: CASSADRSPNYEQYF.

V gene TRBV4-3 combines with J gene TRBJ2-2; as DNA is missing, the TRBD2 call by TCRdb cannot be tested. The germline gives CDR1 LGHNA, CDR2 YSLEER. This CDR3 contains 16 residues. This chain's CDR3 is CASSQSLAGATGELFF.

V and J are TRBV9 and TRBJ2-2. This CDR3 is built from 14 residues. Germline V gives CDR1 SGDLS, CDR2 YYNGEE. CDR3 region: CASSVAGLAGELFF.

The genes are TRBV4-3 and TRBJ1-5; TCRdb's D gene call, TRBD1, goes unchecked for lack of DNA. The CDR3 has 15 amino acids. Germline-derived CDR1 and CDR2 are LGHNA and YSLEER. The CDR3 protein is CASSQDGTAHQPQHF.

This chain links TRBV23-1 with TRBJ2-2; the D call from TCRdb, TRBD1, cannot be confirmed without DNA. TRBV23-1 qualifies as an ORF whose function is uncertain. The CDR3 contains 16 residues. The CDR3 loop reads CASSHIDRANTGELFF.

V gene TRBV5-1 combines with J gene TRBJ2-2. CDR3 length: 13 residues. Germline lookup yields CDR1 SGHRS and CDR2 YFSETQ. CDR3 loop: CASSPPNTGELFF. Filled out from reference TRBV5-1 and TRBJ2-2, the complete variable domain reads KAGVTQTPRYLIKTRGQQVTLSCSPISGHRSVSWYQQTPGQGLQFLFEYFSETQRNKGNFPGRFSGRQFSNSRSEMNVSTLELGDSALYLCASSPPNTGELFFGEGSRLTVL.

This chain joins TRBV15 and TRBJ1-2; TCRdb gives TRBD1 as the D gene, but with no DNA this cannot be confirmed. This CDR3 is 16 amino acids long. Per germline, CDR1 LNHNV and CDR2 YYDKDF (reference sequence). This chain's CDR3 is CATSSTPGPDDEGYTF.